This T cell receptor beta chain is from a study of blood T cell repertoires in COVID-19. Turning to the study itself: Some COVID-19 samples were acute and others convalescent; all came from the United States, Italy and Spain.

This clone was detected only a few times. In the original analysis: Reference gene primer amplification in the assay estimated nucleated cell counts. The repertoire was sequenced with immunoSEQ multiplex PCR; TCRdb's copy has only in-frame clones and lacks some. V and J calls plus clone size are reproduced from that table; the DNA served to infer D and trimming. This repertoire shows fewer than 200,000 clones, approximately 84% found once; its top ten account for around 1.2%. Participants were aged roughly 18 to 89 years, lived in around 25 US areas, and enrolled virtually. Each participant's cohort was designated according to participant-reported clinical history. The sequence was collected from a human donor with acute COVID-19. The donor label of this sample is uncertain. The material sequenced was PBMCs or T cells enriched from blood (not recorded which).

The CDR3 loop is CASSSAPDRGHEQYF. The CDR3 DNA reads as TGTGCCAGCAGCAGTGCCCCGGACAGGGGCCACGAGCAGTACTTC. The J gene is TRBJ2-7, the V gene TRBV28; the match to TRBD1 covers 9 bases. The CDR3 spans 15 residues. In germline, CDR1 is MDHEN, CDR2 SYDVKM. Germline trimming cut 6 bases from V and 5 bases from J; bases unmatched to any gene: 11. Combining the CDR3 with reference TRBV28 and TRBJ2-7 gives the whole variable domain DVKVTQSSRYLVKRTGEKVFLECVQDMDHENMFWYRQDPGLGLRLIYFSYDVKMKEKGDIPEGYSVSREKKERFSLILESASTNQTSMYLCASSSAPDRGHEQYFGPGTRLTVT.